These 22 T cell receptor beta chains came from one sample sequenced in a study of shared clonotypes between healthy human individuals. Using immunoSEQ multiplex PCR, the repertoire was profiled, and TCRdb retains in-frame clones only, with some absent. The table records about 1.9 million clones, 85% to 95% of them present only once. It was CD45RO-negative cells, positively selected for CCR7, that made up naive CD8 cells, with terminally differentiated effector memory CD45RA+ cells excluded. Sequences were obtained from naive CD8+ T cells from PBMCs. The origin of the receptors is a man between 18 and 29 years old in good health. Some clones in this sample may be carry-over from other donors' samples.

The chain recombines TRBV9 with TRBJ2-3, with 7 positions matching TRBD2. V dropped 4 bases and J dropped 0; count of bases not matched to a gene: 8. From germline, CDR1 is SGDLS and CDR2 YYNGEE. The CDR3 spans 16 residues. The CDR3 region is CASSRTGGGSTDTQYF. The CDR3 bases are TGTGCCAGCAGCCGTACGGGCGGGGGTAGCACAGATACGCAGTATTTT.

The chain carries TRBV4-1 and TRBJ2-7; D not resolved. The ends were cut back, 0 bases at V and 6 bases at J, with 15 bases in the middle. This CDR3 is built from 15 residues. Germline CDR1 MGHRA, CDR2 YSYEKL. The CDR3 region has the DNA TGCGCCAGCAGCCAAGAAGCCCGCCGGGCCCCCGAGCAGTACTTC. Translation gives CASSQEARRAPEQYF.

CDR3 sequence (DNA): TGTGCCAGCAGCTTACTGCTAGCGGACTACAATGAGCAGTTCTTC. This encodes CASSLLLADYNEQFF. V is TRBV5-6 and J is TRBJ2-1; TRBD2 agrees at 7 bases. This CDR3 region has 15 residues. V was pared by 2 bases and J by 3 bases, with 5 bases of the junction left unmatched. The germline V gene has CDR1 SGHDT and CDR2 YYEEEE.

This clone was counted only a few times. The chain joins TRBV19 to TRBJ1-5, with D uncertain. Trimming left V 5 bases short and J 0 bases short, with 5 bases between. This CDR3 comprises 13 residues. Germline-derived CDR1 and CDR2 are LNHDA and SQIVND (reference sequence). CDR3 sequence reads: CASSLGSNQPQHF. The CDR3 DNA reads TGTGCCAGTAGTCTTGGTAGCAATCAGCCCCAGCATTTT.

The V and J genes are TRBV10-1 and TRBJ1-1; no reliable D call. The V gene lost 0 bases and the J gene lost 0 bases, with 8 bases spanning the gap. The CDR3 consists of 15 residues. Germline V lookup: CDR1 WNHNN, CDR2 SYGVQD (reference sequence). CDR3 coding DNA: TGCGCCAGCAGTGAGTCTCGTTACATGAACACTGAAGCTTTCTTT. This codes for CASSESRYMNTEAFF.

V gene TRBV19 combines with J gene TRBJ1-1; D not resolved. Trimming took 3 bases from V and 11 from J, leaving 19 bases between them. The CDR3 has 14 residues. Germline CDR1 LNHDA, CDR2 SQIVND (reference sequence). In DNA, the CDR3 is TGTGCCAGTAGTATTCCGGGAGGAAGCAGCGTTGCTTTCTTT. It specifies CASSIPGGSSVAFF.

This chain links TRBV7-9 with TRBJ1-4, with 9 positions matching TRBD1. There are 14 residues in the CDR3. CDR1 is SEHNR, CDR2 FQNEAQ, per germline (reference sequence). V lost 5 bases and J lost 8; bases outside the gene matches: 6. The chain's CDR3 is CASSRQGGMEKLFF. The CDR3 DNA reads TGTGCCAGCAGCAGACAGGGGGGGATGGAAAAACTGTTTTTT.

This rearrangement joins TRBV5-6 to TRBJ2-1; the D gene is possibly TRBD1 (5 bases). Germline CDR1 and CDR2: SGHDT and YYEEEE. V was trimmed by 4 bases and J by 8 bases, leaving 19 bases between them. The CDR3 consists of 15 residues. CDR3 in DNA: TGTGCCAGCAGCCCAGGGTGGTTGTCTACACATGAGCAGTTCTTC. Residues: CASSPGWLSTHEQFF.

V gene TRBV28 combines with J gene TRBJ2-1, with D tentatively TRBD1 or TRBD2 (5 bases each). Per germline, CDR1 MDHEN and CDR2 SYDVKM. The CDR3 has 17 amino acids. V was cut by 6 bases and J by 4 bases, with 22 bases left in between. The CDR3 spells CASSHPSFGGSYNEQFF. In DNA, the CDR3 is TGTGCCAGCAGCCACCCCTCCTTTGGGGGTTCGTACAATGAGCAGTTCTTC.

This clone is a singleton in its sample. The chain combines TRBV5-1 with TRBJ2-7; tentatively, D is TRBD1 or TRBD2 (5 bases each). The CDR3 is made up of 16 amino acids. V lost 1 base and J 2 bases, leaving 16 bases between the germline ends. CDR1 and CDR2 from the germline V gene are SGHRS and YFSETQ. This CDR3 reads CASSLWTGAIPYEQYF. CDR3 bases: TGCGCCAGCAGCTTGTGGACCGGGGCAATTCCCTACGAGCAGTACTTC.

This sequence joins TRBV7-2 and TRBJ1-1; maybe TRBD1 (5 bases). The germline V gene encodes CDR1 SGHTA and CDR2 FQGNSA. The CDR3 has 12 amino acids. V gave up 3 bases and J gave up 7 bases, with 9 bases separating them. CDR3: CASSLGGIEAFF. CDR3 nucleotide sequence: TGTGCCAGCAGCTTGGGGGGGATTGAAGCTTTCTTT.

The V call is TRBV18, the J call TRBJ1-2, with a weak D call TRBD1 (6 bases). The germline V gene encodes CDR1 KGHSH and CDR2 LQKENI. V lost 3 bases and J 8 bases, leaving 22 bases between the germline ends. The CDR3 is 16 amino acids. CDR3 amino acids: CASSPSEPGQPSGYTF. In nucleotides, the CDR3 is TGTGCCAGCTCACCGTCAGAGCCCGGACAGCCTAGCGGCTACACCTTC.

This rearrangement joins TRBV9 to TRBJ2-7; TRBD2 matches 13 bases. Germline V gene lookup returns CDR1 SGDLS and CDR2 YYNGEE. There are 16 residues in the CDR3. V gave up 3 bases and J gave up 5 bases; unmatched junction bases: 8. Written as DNA, the CDR3 is TGTGCCAGCAGCGAAGGACTAGCGGGAGAGGACGACGAGCAGTACTTC. Translation gives CASSEGLAGEDDEQYF.

This chain connects TRBV19 to TRBJ2-4; a weak D match, TRBD2 (6 bases). This CDR3 spans 12 amino acids. Trimming stripped 8 bases from V and 7 bases from J, with 12 bases between. Germline V lookup: CDR1 LNHDA, CDR2 SQIVND (reference sequence). The CDR3 loop is CASLGTSNIQYF. CDR3 coding DNA: TGTGCCAGTCTCGGGACTTCTAACATTCAGTACTTC.

Comment on this clone: The junction and the germline gene differ at one end; a read error may be behind it. The rearrangement links TRBV5-6 to TRBJ2-7, with 9 bases fitting TRBD1. The CDR3 spans 15 residues. Germline CDR1 and CDR2: SGHDT and YYEEEE. The CDR3, as DNA: TGTGCCAGCAACTTGTACCGGGACAGGGTCCACGAGCAGTACTTC. This translates into CASNLYRDRVHEQYF.

The rearrangement joins TRBV27 to TRBJ1-1; D is ambiguous. CDR1 and CDR2 from the germline V gene are MNHEY and SMNVEV (reference sequence). CDR3 length: 14 residues. V was pared by 8 bases and J by 0 bases, with 13 bases between. The CDR3, as DNA: TGTGCCAGCGCTTACGGGCCTCTGAACACTGAAGCTTTCTTT. It yields the protein CASAYGPLNTEAFF.

The gene calls are TRBV27 and TRBJ1-4; a possible D gene is TRBD1 (5 bases). Germline CDR1 and CDR2: MNHEY and SMNVEV (reference sequence). CDR3 size: 13 residues. V lost 9 bases and J lost 3, with 11 bases in between. The CDR3 sequence is CASSGTPNEKLFF. The DNA for the CDR3 is TGTGCCAGTTCCGGGACCCCTAATGAAAAACTGTTTTTT.

V is TRBV10-3 and J is TRBJ2-3; perhaps TRBD2 as D (6 bases). Between the trimmed V and J ends, which lost 6 bases and 5 bases, there was a span of 6 bases. CDR3 length: 11 residues. In germline, CDR1 is ENHRY, CDR2 SYGVKD. The CDR3 region has the DNA TGTGCCATCAGGGGGGGAGATACGCAGTATTTT. Translated, it gives CAIRGGDTQYF.

The chain links TRBV10-3 to TRBJ2-1; D not resolved. V shed 3 bases and J shed 5 bases, with 17 bases lying between them. In germline, CDR1 is ENHRY, CDR2 SYGVKD. This CDR3 has 16 amino acids. CDR3 sequence: CAISELAGRGDNEQFF. In DNA, the CDR3 is TGTGCCATCAGTGAATTGGCAGGCCGAGGAGACAATGAGCAGTTCTTC.

Concerning this clone itself: Other DNA sequences in this sample translate to the same CDR3. This chain links TRBV27 with TRBJ1-1, with unresolved D. The V end lost 3 bases, the J end lost 0 bases, and 5 bases lay between the germline ends. This CDR3 spans 13 amino acids. Germline V lookup: CDR1 MNHEY, CDR2 SMNVEV (reference sequence). The chain's CDR3 is CASSLTLNTEAFF. CDR3 nucleotide sequence: TGTGCCAGCAGTTTGACACTGAACACTGAAGCTTTCTTT.

The chain has TRBV4-2 and TRBJ2-1; 8 nucleotides match TRBD2. The CDR3 is 17 residues long. Germline V CDR1 and CDR2: LGHNA, YNFKEQ. J lost 9 bases, V lost 4 bases, and 17 bases had no gene match. DNA for the CDR3: TGTGCCAGCAGCCCGGGGGGGTGGGCCGAGAAGGACACTGAGCAGTTCTTC. Translation: CASSPGGWAEKDTEQFF.

The rearrangement joins TRBV28 to TRBJ1-4; D unresolved. Germline loops: CDR1 MDHEN, CDR2 SYDVKM. Trimming removed 6 bases at V and 5 bases at J, with 13 bases between. The CDR3 runs to 14 residues. The CDR3 loop reads CASRTGRKNEKLFF. The CDR3 region has the DNA TGTGCCAGCAGAACCGGACGTAAGAATGAAAAACTGTTTTTT.